This T cell receptor (beta chain) originates from a study of cytomegalovirus exposure and HLA in healthy donors. To note about this clone: The same CDR3 arises from other DNA sequences in this sample as well.

60 Vbeta and 13 Jbeta primers were used in PCR. Clones were sequenced by immunoSEQ multiplex PCR, and TCRdb holds only the in-frame ones, with some missing. Its listing shows about 130,000 clones. Germline trimming cut 4 bases from V and 6 bases from J; bases unmatched to any gene: 6. The CDR3 contains 15 residues. Germline V CDR1 and CDR2: SGHRS, YFSETQ. Sequenced input: PBMCs. The V call is TRBV5-1, the J call TRBJ2-3; 12 nucleotides line up with TRBD2. The TCR was taken from a woman aged 40 to 49 in good health and CMV-seropositive. CDR3 amino acids: CASSVTSGRADTQYF. The CDR3 DNA reads as TGCGCCAGCAGCGTGACTAGCGGGAGAGCGGATACGCAGTATTTT.